One and the same sample provided the 6 T cell receptor beta chains below, sequenced in a study of cytomegalovirus exposure and HLA in healthy donors. This PCR relied on a set of 60 Vbeta primers and 13 Jbeta primers. Libraries were prepared by immunoSEQ multiplex PCR; TCRdb keeps only in-frame clonotypes and omits some of them. In the table there are approximately 130,000 clones, about 61% of which are singletons. Sample: PBMCs. Receptor source: a middle-aged woman in good health and CMV-seronegative.

This clone was detected once. V usage is TRBV5-1 and J usage is TRBJ2-3, with a possible D match to TRBD1 (5 bases). The length of the CDR3 is 12 residues. Germline lookup yields CDR1 SGHRS and CDR2 YFSETQ. Trimming took 5 bases from V and 2 from J, leaving 6 bases between them. The DNA of the CDR3 is TGCGCCAGCAGAGGGGACACAGATACGCAGTATTTT. Translated: CASRGDTDTQYF.

This chain joins TRBV11-2 and TRBJ1-5, with D unresolved. Trimming left V 1 base short and J 5 bases short, with 15 bases between. From germline, CDR1 is SGHAT and CDR2 FQNNGV. This CDR3 has 16 amino acids. CDR3 sequence: CASSLAPGPHDQPQHF. As DNA, the CDR3 is TGTGCCAGCAGCTTAGCCCCGGGTCCTCACGATCAGCCCCAGCATTTT. Full variable domain (outside the CDR3, taken from reference TRBV11-2 and TRBJ1-5): EAGVAQSPRYKIIEKRQSVAFWCNPISGHATLYWYQQILGQGPKLLIQFQNNGVVDDSQLPKDRFSAERLKGVDSTLKIQPAKLEDSAVYLCASSLAPGPHDQPQHFGDGTRLSIL.

This chain connects TRBV30 to TRBJ1-5; D gene ambiguous. The CDR3 extends over 17 amino acids. Looked up from germline, CDR1 is GTSNPN and CDR2 is SVGIG (reference sequence). V lost 1 base, J lost 4 bases, and 20 bases lay in between. The CDR3 loop reads CAWSANSGPTLNQPQHF. CDR3 coding DNA: TGTGCCTGGAGTGCCAACAGCGGCCCAACTCTTAATCAGCCCCAGCATTTT.

The rearrangement uses TRBV2 and TRBJ1-5; TRBD1 matches at 9 bases. The CDR3 contains 15 residues. Germline V gene sequence: CDR1 SNHLY, CDR2 FYNNEI. V dropped 5 bases and J dropped 1; count of bases not matched to a gene: 3. The CDR3 loop is CASSSQGASNQPQHF. CDR3 DNA: TGTGCCAGCAGTTCACAGGGGGCGAGCAATCAGCCCCAGCATTTT.

This clone was seen a few times. V usage is TRBV15 and J usage is TRBJ1-2; 10 nucleotides line up with TRBD1. Looked up from germline, CDR1 is LNHNV and CDR2 is YYDKDF (reference sequence). V trimming: 5 bases; J trimming: 12 bases; junction bases outside the gene matches: 12. CDR3 length: 14 residues. CDR3 nucleotides: TGTGCCACCAGCGGATGGCCGGGGACAGGGGCTAACACCTTC. This sequence encodes CATSGWPGTGANTF. The complete variable domain, with remaining parts taken from reference TRBV15 and TRBJ1-2, reads DAMVIQNPRYQVTQFGKPVTLSCSQTLNHNVMYWYQQKSSQAPKLLFHYYDKDFNNEADTPDNFQSRRPNTSFCFLDIRSPGLGDTAMYLCATSGWPGTGANTFGSGTRLTVV.

The J gene is TRBJ1-1, the V gene TRBV4-3; tentative D call: TRBD1 (5 bases). Trimming cost V 0 bases and J 1 base, with 9 bases left between them. The CDR3 consists of 15 residues. The germline CDR1 and CDR2 sequences are LGHNA and YSLEER. The CDR3 spells CASSQDTTANTEAFF. The CDR3 DNA follows: TGCGCCAGCAGCCAAGATACGACAGCGAACACTGAAGCTTTCTTT.